The entry below describes one T cell receptor (beta chain). Libraries were prepared by immunoSEQ multiplex PCR; TCRdb keeps only in-frame clonotypes and omits some of them. The data contain about 300,000 clones, about 84% of them singletons. There are 14 residues in the CDR3. Germline loops: CDR1 SQVTM, CDR2 ANQGSEA. Trimming removed 4 bases from V and 5 bases from J; junction bases left unmatched: 7. This sample is drawn from a study of blood T cell repertoires in COVID-19. Material for sequencing was peripheral blood. The V call is TRBV29-1, the J call TRBJ1-5; 8 bases fit TRBD1. The clonotype originates from a woman aged 45-65 years with acute or convalescent COVID-19. CDR3 in amino acids: CSVGAGGRDQPQHF. In DNA form, the CDR3 reads TGCAGCGTTGGTGCAGGGGGCCGTGATCAGCCCCAGCATTTT.